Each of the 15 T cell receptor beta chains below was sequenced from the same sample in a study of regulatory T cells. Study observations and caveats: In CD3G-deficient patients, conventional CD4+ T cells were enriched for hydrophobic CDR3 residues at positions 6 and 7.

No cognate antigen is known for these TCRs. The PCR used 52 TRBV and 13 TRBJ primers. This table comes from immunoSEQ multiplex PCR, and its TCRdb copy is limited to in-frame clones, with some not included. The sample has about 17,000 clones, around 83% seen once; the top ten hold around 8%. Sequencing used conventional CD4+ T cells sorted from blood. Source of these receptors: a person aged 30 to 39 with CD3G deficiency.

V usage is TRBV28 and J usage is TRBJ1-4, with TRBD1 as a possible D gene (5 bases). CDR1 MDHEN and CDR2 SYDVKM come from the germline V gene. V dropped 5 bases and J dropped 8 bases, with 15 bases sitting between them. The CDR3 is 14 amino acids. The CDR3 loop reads CASSVRDRWEKLFF. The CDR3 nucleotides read TGTGCCAGCAGTGTCCGGGACCGGTGGGAAAAACTGTTTTTT.

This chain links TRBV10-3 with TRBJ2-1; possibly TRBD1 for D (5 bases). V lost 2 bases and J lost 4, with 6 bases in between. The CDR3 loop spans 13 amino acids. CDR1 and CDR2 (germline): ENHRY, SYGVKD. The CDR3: CAISEQGYNEQFF. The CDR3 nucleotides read TGTGCCATCAGTGAGCAGGGATACAATGAGCAGTTCTTC.

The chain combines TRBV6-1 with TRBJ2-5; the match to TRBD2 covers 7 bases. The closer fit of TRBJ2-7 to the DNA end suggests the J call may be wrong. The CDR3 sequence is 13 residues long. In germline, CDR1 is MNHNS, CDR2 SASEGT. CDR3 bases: TGTGCCAGCAGGCAAGCGGGGTCCTACGAGCAGTACTTC. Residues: CASRQAGSYEQYF.

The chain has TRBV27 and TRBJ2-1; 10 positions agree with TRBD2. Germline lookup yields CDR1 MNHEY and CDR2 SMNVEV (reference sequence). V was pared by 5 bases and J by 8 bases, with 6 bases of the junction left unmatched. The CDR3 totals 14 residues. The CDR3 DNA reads TGTGCCAGCAGTCTTTCAGGGACTAGCGATGAGCAGTTCTTC. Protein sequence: CASSLSGTSDEQFF.

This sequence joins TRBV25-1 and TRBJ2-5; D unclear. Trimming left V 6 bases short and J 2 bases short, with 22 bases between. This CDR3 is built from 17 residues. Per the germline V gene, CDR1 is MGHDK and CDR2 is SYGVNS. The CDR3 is CASSTPQRGPRQETQYF. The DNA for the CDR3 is TGTGCCAGCAGCACCCCGCAAAGAGGCCCCCGGCAAGAGACCCAGTACTTC. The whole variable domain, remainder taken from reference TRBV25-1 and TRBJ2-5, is EADIYQTPRYLVIGTGKKITLECSQTMGHDKMYWYQQDPGMELHLIHYSYGVNSTEKGDLSSESTVSRIRTEHFPLTLESARPSHTSQYLCASSTPQRGPRQETQYFGPGTRLLVL.

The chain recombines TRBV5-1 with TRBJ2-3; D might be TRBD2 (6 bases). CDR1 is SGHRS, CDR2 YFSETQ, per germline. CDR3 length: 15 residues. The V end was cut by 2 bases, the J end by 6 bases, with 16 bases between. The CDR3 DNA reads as TGCGCCAGCAGCTTCGGACGGACTGGAGGGGATACGCAGTATTTT. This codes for CASSFGRTGGDTQYF.

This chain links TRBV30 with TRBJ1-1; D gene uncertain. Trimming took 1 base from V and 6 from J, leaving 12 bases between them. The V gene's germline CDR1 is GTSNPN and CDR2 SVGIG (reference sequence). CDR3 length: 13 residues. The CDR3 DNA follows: TGTGCCTGGAGTGCCCAGACTATTTCTGAAGCTTTCTTT. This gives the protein CAWSAQTISEAFF. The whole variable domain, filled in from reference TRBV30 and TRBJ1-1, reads SQTIHQWPATLVQPVGSPLSLECTVEGTSNPNLYWYRQAAGRGLQLLFYSVGIGQISSEVPQNLSASRPQDRQFILSSKKLLLSDSGFYLCAWSAQTISEAFFGQGTRLTVV.

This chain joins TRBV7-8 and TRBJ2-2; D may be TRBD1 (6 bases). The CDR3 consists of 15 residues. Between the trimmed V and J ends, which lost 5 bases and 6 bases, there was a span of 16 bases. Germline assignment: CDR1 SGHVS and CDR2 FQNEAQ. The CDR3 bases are TGTGCCAGCAGCCTGGCAGGGGCGTCTCCCGGGGAGCTGTTTTTT. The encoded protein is CASSLAGASPGELFF.

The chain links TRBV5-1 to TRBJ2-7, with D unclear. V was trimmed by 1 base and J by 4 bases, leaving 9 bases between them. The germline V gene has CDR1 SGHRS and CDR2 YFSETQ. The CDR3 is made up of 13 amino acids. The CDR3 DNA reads TGCGCCAGCAGCTTGTTCGGGCTTTACGAGCAGTACTTC. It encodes CASSLFGLYEQYF.

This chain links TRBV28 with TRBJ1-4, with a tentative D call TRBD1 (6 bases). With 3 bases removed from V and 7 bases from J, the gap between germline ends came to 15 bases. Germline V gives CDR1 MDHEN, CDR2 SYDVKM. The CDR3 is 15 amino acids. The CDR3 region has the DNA TGTGCCAGCAGTTTGGGGACAACCGGGGGTGAAAAACTGTTTTTT. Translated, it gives CASSLGTTGGEKLFF.

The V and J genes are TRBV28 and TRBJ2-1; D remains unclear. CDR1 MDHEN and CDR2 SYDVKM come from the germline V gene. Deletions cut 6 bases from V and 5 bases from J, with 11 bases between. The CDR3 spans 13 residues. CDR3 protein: CASRPWGNNEQFF. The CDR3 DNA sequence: TGTGCCAGCAGGCCCTGGGGAAACAATGAGCAGTTCTTC. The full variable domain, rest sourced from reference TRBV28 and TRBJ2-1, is DVKVTQSSRYLVKRTGEKVFLECVQDMDHENMFWYRQDPGLGLRLIYFSYDVKMKEKGDIPEGYSVSREKKERFSLILESASTNQTSMYLCASRPWGNNEQFFGPGTRLTVL.

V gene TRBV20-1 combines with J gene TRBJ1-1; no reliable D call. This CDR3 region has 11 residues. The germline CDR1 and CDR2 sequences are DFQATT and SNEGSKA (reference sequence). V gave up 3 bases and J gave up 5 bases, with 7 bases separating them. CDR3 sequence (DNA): TGCAGTGCTAGCGGGCGGACTGAAGCTTTCTTT. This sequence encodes CSASGRTEAFF.

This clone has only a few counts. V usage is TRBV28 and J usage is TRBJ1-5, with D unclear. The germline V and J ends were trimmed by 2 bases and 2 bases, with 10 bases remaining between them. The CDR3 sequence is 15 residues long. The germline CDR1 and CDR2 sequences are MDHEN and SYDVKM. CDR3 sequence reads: CASSLMGERNQPQHF. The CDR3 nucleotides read TGTGCCAGCAGTTTAATGGGAGAACGCAATCAGCCCCAGCATTTT. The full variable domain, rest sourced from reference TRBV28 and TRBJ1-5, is DVKVTQSSRYLVKRTGEKVFLECVQDMDHENMFWYRQDPGLGLRLIYFSYDVKMKEKGDIPEGYSVSREKKERFSLILESASTNQTSMYLCASSLMGERNQPQHFGDGTRLSIL.

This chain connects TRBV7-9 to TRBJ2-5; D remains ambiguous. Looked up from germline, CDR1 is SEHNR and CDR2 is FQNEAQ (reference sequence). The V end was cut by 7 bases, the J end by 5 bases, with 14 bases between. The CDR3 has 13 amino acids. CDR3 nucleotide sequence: TGTGCCAGCATCCGTGGCCAAGGGGAGACCCAGTACTTC. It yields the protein CASIRGQGETQYF.

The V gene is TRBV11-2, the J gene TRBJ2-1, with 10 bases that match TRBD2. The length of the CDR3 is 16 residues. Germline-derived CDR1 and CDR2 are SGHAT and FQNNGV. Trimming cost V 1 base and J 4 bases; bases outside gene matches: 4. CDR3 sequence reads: CASSLGASGGYNEQFF. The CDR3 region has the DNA TGTGCCAGCAGCTTAGGGGCTAGCGGGGGTTACAATGAGCAGTTCTTC.